The entry below gives a single T cell receptor beta chain sequence along with its context. Its antigen is not known. TCRdb's table, derived via immunoSEQ multiplex PCR, lists solely in-frame clones and lacks some. This table has some 150,000 clones, around 93% appearing once. This record comes from a study of T cell responses to AZD1222 COVID-19 vaccine. Study results and caveats: Once two AZD1222 doses were given, Spike-specific TCR breadth and depth went up.

V was clipped by 4 bases and J by 2 bases, with 9 bases between them. The CDR3 has 13 amino acids. Germline assignment: CDR1 SGHRS and CDR2 YFSETQ. This rearrangement joins TRBV5-1 to TRBJ2-5; D is unresolved. The sample consisted of peripheral blood, taken 28 days after the second AZD1222 dose. The TCR was taken from an adult who received the AZD1222 COVID-19 vaccine. CDR3 sequence (DNA): TGCGCCAGCAGCGCGGCCGTACAAGAGACCCAGTACTTC. Its protein is CASSAAVQETQYF.